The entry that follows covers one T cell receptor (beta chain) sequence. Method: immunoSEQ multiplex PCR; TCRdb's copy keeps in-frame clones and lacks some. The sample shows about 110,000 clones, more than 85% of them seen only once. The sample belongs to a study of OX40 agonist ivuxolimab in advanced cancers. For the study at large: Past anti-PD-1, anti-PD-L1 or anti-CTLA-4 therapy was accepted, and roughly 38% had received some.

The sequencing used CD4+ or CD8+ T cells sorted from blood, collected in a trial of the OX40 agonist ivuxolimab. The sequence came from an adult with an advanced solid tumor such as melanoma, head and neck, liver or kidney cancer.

The CDR3 loop reads CASSLGGFGREVYEQYF. The CDR3 bases are TGTGCCAGCAGCTTAGGGGGTTTTGGGCGGGAGGTCTACGAGCAGTACTTC. V usage is TRBV7-9 and J usage is TRBJ2-7, with 8 bases aligning to TRBD2. Per the germline V gene, CDR1 is SEHNR and CDR2 is FQNEAQ (reference sequence). The CDR3 totals 17 residues. J gave up 3 bases and V 1 base, and 11 bases lay outside the gene matches.